The rows below give T cell receptor beta chains drawn from one sample of a study of T cells in Graves' hyperthyroidism and ophthalmopathy. A single record per CDR3 protein comes from TCRdb applying MiXCR to the multiplex PCR reads. This table has a few hundred thousand distinct CDR3 sequences, roughly 13% appearing once. Sequenced material: blood. The origin of the receptors is a woman between 40 and 50 years old with Graves' ophthalmopathy. Each CDR3 is given with its conserved first and last residue. D genes are given only for firm matches. Clone sizes are given selectively: once, few, many, or a class where the clone is expanded.

j_call d_call v_call cdr3_length clone_size cdr3_nt cdr3_aa
TRBJ2-6 TRBD1 TRBV6-1 17 many TGTGCCAGCCGACGGACAGGGGGCGCGGGAGGGGCCAACGTCCTGACTTTC CASRRTGGAGGANVLTF
TRBJ1-2 NA TRBV12-3/TRBV12-4 13 many TGTGCCAGCAGACCCGGACGGAATTATGGCTACACCTTC CASRPGRNYGYTF
TRBJ1-5 NA TRBV2 15 many TGTGCCAGCAGTGACGTCGGACGGAATAATCAGCCCCAGCATTTT CASSDVGRNNQPQHF
TRBJ2-3 NA TRBV28 15 many TGTGCCAGCAGTAGCACCGCGGACCTCACAGATACGCAGTATTTT CASSSTADLTDTQYF
TRBJ2-2 NA TRBV4-2 17 NA TGTGCCAGCAGCCAAGTGGGCCCAGGGTCGAACACCGGGGAGCTGTTTTTT CASSQVGPGSNTGELFF
TRBJ1-1 NA TRBV6-1 11 many TGTGCCAGCAGAAGTGGTACTGAAGCTTTCTTT CASRSGTEAFF
TRBJ2-1 NA TRBV10-3 18 many TGTGCCATCAGTGAGAGGCCGGGGGACAGACGGTCCTACAATGAGCAGTTCTTC CAISERPGDRRSYNEQFF
TRBJ1-1 NA TRBV24-1 13 NA TGTGCCACCCAGGAGCGGGGGGCCACTGAAGCTTTCTTT CATQERGATEAFF
TRBJ2-1 NA TRBV13 15 NA TGTGCCAGCAGCTTACAGGGGCCCTCCTACAATGAGCAGTTCTTC CASSLQGPSYNEQFF
TRBJ2-2 NA TRBV12-3/TRBV12-4 13 many TGTGCCAGCAGTTTAACCGGGGCCGGGGAGCTGTTTTTT CASSLTGAGELFF
TRBJ2-7 TRBD2 TRBV4-2 15 NA TGTGCCAGCAGCCAAGCCAGCGGGGTAACCTACGAGCAGTACTTC CASSQASGVTYEQYF
TRBJ1-2 TRBD1 TRBV13 13 few TGTGCCAGCAGCTTCCGGGGACAGGGTCGCTACACCTTC CASSFRGQGRYTF
TRBJ1-1 NA TRBV6-1 10 many TGTGCCAGCAGCGAGCGGTTAGCTTTCTTT CASSERLAFF
TRBJ1-3 NA TRBV10-3 16 NA TGTGCCATCAGTGAGTCTAGGGGTTCCTCTGGAAACACCATATATTTT CAISESRGSSGNTIYF
TRBJ2-3 NA TRBV3-1 19 NA TGTGCCAGCAGCCAAGCCGAAGAGAGATACGTGTTTGACACAGATACGCAGTATTTT CASSQAEERYVFDTDTQYF
TRBJ1-2 NA TRBV12-3/TRBV12-4 13 many TGTGCCAGCAGTTTAGTACGGGTTTATGGCTACACCTTC CASSLVRVYGYTF
TRBJ2-7 TRBD2 TRBV12-3/TRBV12-4 14 many TGTGCCAGCAGTTCAGGGACTAGCGGGGGTCAGGAGTACTTC CASSSGTSGGQEYF
TRBJ2-7 NA TRBV20-1 15 many TGCAGTGCTAGACCGAAAGACACCGCCTGGAACGAGCAGTACTTC CSARPKDTAWNEQYF
TRBJ1-3 TRBD1 TRBV5-6 15 NA TGTGCCAGCAGTTGGACAGGCGGAGATGTAGACACCATATATTTT CASSWTGGDVDTIYF
TRBJ1-2 NA TRBV20-1 12 many TGCAGTGCTAACGGGGTGGGCTATGGCTACACCTTC CSANGVGYGYTF
TRBJ2-5 TRBD2 TRBV5-5 14 NA TGTGCCAGCAGCCCCTGGACTAGCGGGGGGACCCAGTACTTC CASSPWTSGGTQYF
TRBJ1-2 TRBD1 TRBV19 15 NA TGTGCCAGTACCAAGGACAGGGGGCTTTTCTATGGCTACACCTTC CASTKDRGLFYGYTF
TRBJ2-7 TRBD1 TRBV11-2 14 NA TGTGCCAGCAGCTTGCACAGGGGAGCCTACGAGCAGTACTTC CASSLHRGAYEQYF
TRBJ1-5 NA TRBV19 16 few TGTGCCAGTAGTATAACGGCCACGAGTAGCAATCAGCCCCAGCATTTT CASSITATSSNQPQHF
TRBJ1-2 NA TRBV29-1 14 NA TGCAGCGCACAGGACAAATCTCTTTTGTATGGCTACACCTTC CSAQDKSLLYGYTF
TRBJ1-1 NA TRBV28 13 many TGTGCCAGTATCGGGCAACTGAACACTGAAGCTTTCTTT CASIGQLNTEAFF
TRBJ2-5 NA TRBV19 14 NA TGTGCCAGTAGTATCACAGGGGCGGGGGAGACCCAGTACTTC CASSITGAGETQYF
TRBJ2-7 TRBD1 TRBV6-2/TRBV6-3 14 many TGTGCCAGCAAAGTCCAGGGGGCTAGGTACGAGCAGTACTTC CASKVQGARYEQYF
TRBJ2-7 TRBD2 TRBV29-1 15 many TGCAGCTGTAGGGGGGGCGCGGGAGGAGGTGGCGAGCAGTACTTC CSCRGGAGGGGEQYF
TRBJ1-1 NA TRBV5-1 13 NA TGCGCCAGCAGCTATGAAAGAGTAGCTGAAGCTTTCTTT CASSYERVAEAFF
TRBJ1-1 TRBD1 TRBV6-1 12 many TGTGCCAGCTCTGGACAGGGGACGATCGCTTTCTTT CASSGQGTIAFF
TRBJ2-7 NA TRBV11-3 12 NA TGTGCCAGCAGCTGGGAGCTCTACGAGCAGTACTTC CASSWELYEQYF
TRBJ2-1 TRBD2 TRBV20-1 17 many TGCAGTGCTAGAGCCGGGGCTAGCGGGAGATTTGGAAATGAGCAGTTCTTC CSARAGASGRFGNEQFF
TRBJ2-2 TRBD2 TRBV12-3/TRBV12-4 18 NA TGTGCCAGCAGTTTAAGTCAGACTAGCGGGGGGAGCACCGGGGAGCTGTTTTTT CASSLSQTSGGSTGELFF
TRBJ2-7 NA TRBV4-2 13 many TGTGCCAGCAGCCAAGAGACGGTTTACGAGCAGTACTTC CASSQETVYEQYF
TRBJ2-7 TRBD1 TRBV3-1 13 many TGTGCCAGCAGCCCGAGACAGGGGAGCGAGCAGTACTTC CASSPRQGSEQYF
TRBJ2-7 NA TRBV6-1 11 many TGTGCCAGCAGGATCTGGGGCGAGCAGTACTTC CASRIWGEQYF
TRBJ2-2 TRBD2 TRBV2 16 many TGTGCCAGCACGACACCAGGACTAGCGGGGACCGGGGAGCTGTTTTTT CASTTPGLAGTGELFF
TRBJ2-3 TRBD2 TRBV5-8 16 many TGTGCCAGCAGCTTGACTAGCGGAACTAGCACAGATACGCAGTATTTT CASSLTSGTSTDTQYF
TRBJ2-3 NA TRBV15 14 many TGTGCCACCAGCAGAGATCGATTTCCAGATACGCAGTATTTT CATSRDRFPDTQYF
TRBJ1-2 TRBD1 TRBV6-5 15 many TGTGCCAGCAGTTATCAGGACAGGGAATGGTATGGCTACACCTTC CASSYQDREWYGYTF
TRBJ2-2 TRBD2 TRBV9 15 few TGTGCCAGCAGCGCACTAGCGGACGGAGCCGGGGAGCTGTTTTTT CASSALADGAGELFF
TRBJ2-1 TRBD2 TRBV29-1 15 many TGCAGCGCCGCCCGACTAGCGGGGGGTCACAATGAGCAGTTCTTC CSAARLAGGHNEQFF
TRBJ2-3 TRBD1 TRBV27 16 NA TGTGCCAGCAGTTTATCCCGGACAGGACTGTTGGATACGCAGTATTTT CASSLSRTGLLDTQYF
TRBJ2-3 TRBD2 TRBV15 14 many TGTGCCACCAGCATCGGACTAGCTGCAGATACGCAGTATTTT CATSIGLAADTQYF
TRBJ2-3 TRBD2 TRBV7-9 16 many TGTGCCAGCAGCTTAGATGCGGGGGGGTCCACAGATACGCAGTATTTT CASSLDAGGSTDTQYF
TRBJ2-6 NA TRBV2 17 NA TGTGCCAGCACTACTTACGTAGGGCCGGGTGGGGCCAACGTCCTGACTTTC CASTTYVGPGGANVLTF
TRBJ2-7 NA TRBV12-5 15 many TGTGCTAGTGGCCGAACAGAGGACATAACCTACGAGCAGTACTTC CASGRTEDITYEQYF
TRBJ1-1 NA TRBV4-1 14 NA TGCGCCAGCAGCCATTTTGCTTCTAACACTGAAGCTTTCTTT CASSHFASNTEAFF
TRBJ1-6 NA TRBV11-2 13 few TGTGCCAGCAGCTTTAGAATCGGGTCACCCCTCCACTTT CASSFRIGSPLHF
TRBJ2-1 NA TRBV18 14 few TGTGCCAGCTCACCACCGGGTAGGGGCAATGAGCAGTTCTTC CASSPPGRGNEQFF
TRBJ1-2 TRBD1 TRBV15 16 NA TGTGCCACCAGCAGCAGTGACAGGGGTCCCAACTATGGCTACACCTTC CATSSSDRGPNYGYTF
TRBJ2-5 NA TRBV14 14 NA TGTGCCAGCAGCCAAACGGGACCCCGGGAGACCCAGTACTTC CASSQTGPRETQYF
TRBJ2-7 NA TRBV6-1 16 many TGTGCCAGCAGCTACGGGACACAGGGAGTATCCTACGAGCAGTACTTC CASSYGTQGVSYEQYF